This T cell receptor beta chain was captured in a study of blood T cell repertoires in COVID-19. Study background: Nucleic acid was either cDNA or gDNA, and it came from T cells, B-cell-depleted T cells, or PBMCs.

Under the authors' procedure: Estimates of nucleated cell counts were drawn from the amplification of reference gene primers. The method was immunoSEQ multiplex PCR; TCRdb's version includes in-frame clones alone and lacks a portion of them. Clone size and the V and J calls come from that table; the DNA yielded D and trimming. This table has about 160,000 clones, 75% to 90% appearing once. The CDR3 sequence is 14 residues long. From germline, CDR1 is SNHLY and CDR2 FYNNEI. V shed 6 bases, J shed 6 bases, and the junction held 8 bases outside the gene matches. The chain employs TRBV2 and TRBJ1-2; 9 bases match TRBD1. Material: PBMCs or T cells enriched from blood (not recorded which). The clonotype was recovered from a woman aged 45-65 years who had recovered from COVID-19. The chain's CDR3 is CASRFTGGVDGYTF. The CDR3 DNA sequence: TGTGCCAGCAGATTTACAGGGGGCGTCGATGGCTACACCTTC.